The entry below gives a single T cell receptor (beta chain) sequence along with its context. Its antigen is undetermined. The CDR3 length is 16 residues. The data are from a study of T cell responses to AZD1222 COVID-19 vaccine. The protocol was immunoSEQ multiplex PCR, while the TCRdb copy is restricted to in-frame clones and leaves out a portion. The profile shows roughly 180,000 clones, 90% of them singletons. Study-level points and caveats: Sampling that yielded the repertoires occurred only after the peak T cell response.

Sequencing was performed on peripheral blood, taken on day 0 of AZD1222 vaccination. This chain links TRBV21-1 with TRBJ1-2; TRBD1, the table's D call, lacks a check against the DNA. TRBV21-1 is an annotated pseudogene. The TCR sequence derives from an adult in good health. This chain's CDR3 is CASSGYWPGRIYGYTF. CDR3 in DNA: TGTGCCAGCAGCGGTTATTGGCCTGGCCGAATCTATGGCTACACCTTC.